This T cell receptor beta chain was captured in a study of beta chain features in type 1 diabetes. Sequenced material consisted of expressed TCRB transcripts (all of the isolated RNA was reverse transcribed). Generated by immunoSEQ multiplex PCR, the TCRdb table keeps only in-frame clones and is missing some. Of a few hundred thousand clones listed, 30% are singletons. This CDR3 contains 14 residues. CDR1 is SGDLS and CDR2 is YYNGEE in the germline V gene. Trimming stripped 3 bases from V and 7 bases from J, with 16 bases between. Sample: naive CD4+ T cells from blood. The rearrangement links TRBV9 to TRBJ2-5; D is perhaps TRBD1 (5 bases). The source is a man between 18 and 29 years old in good health. Here the CDR3 reads CASSGDSRVGTQYF. DNA for the CDR3: TGTGCCAGCAGCGGAGACAGCCGTGTAGGGACCCAGTACTTC.